These 17 T cell receptor beta chains share one sample of origin, sequenced in a study of shared clonotypes between healthy human individuals. Only in-frame clones appear in the TCRdb table, and some are missing; sequencing was by immunoSEQ multiplex PCR. Seen here are 490,000 or so clones, roughly 85% observed once, and the top ten hold approximately 12%. Sequencing was carried out using PBMCs. The receptor set was obtained from a woman in her forties in good health. Some clones in this sample may be carry-over from other donors' samples.

The J gene is TRBJ2-2, the V gene TRBV5-5; 7 nucleotides line up with TRBD1. CDR1 SGHKS and CDR2 YYEKEE come from the germline V gene (reference sequence). V dropped 2 bases and J dropped 5; count of bases not matched to a gene: 9. The CDR3 extends over 16 amino acids. The CDR3 region is CASSFTPGQPTGELFF. Here the CDR3 DNA reads TGTGCCAGCAGCTTCACACCGGGACAGCCAACCGGGGAGCTGTTTTTT.

This clone was found once. The rearrangement joins TRBV28 to TRBJ1-1, with D perhaps matching TRBD1 (5 bases). The CDR3 has 11 residues. Germline-derived CDR1 and CDR2 are MDHEN and SYDVKM. Trimming left V 4 bases short and J 9 bases short, with 9 bases between. DNA of the CDR3: TGTGCCAGCAGTTCCAGGGTAAAAGCTTTCTTT. It is translated as CASSSRVKAFF. Supplemented by reference TRBV28 and TRBJ1-1, the full variable domain reads DVKVTQSSRYLVKRTGEKVFLECVQDMDHENMFWYRQDPGLGLRLIYFSYDVKMKEKGDIPEGYSVSREKKERFSLILESASTNQTSMYLCASSSRVKAFFGQGTRLTVV.

The V gene is TRBV7-9, the J gene TRBJ2-7; D possibly corresponds to TRBD1 (5 bases). The CDR3 sequence is 11 residues long. The ends were cut back, 8 bases at V and 4 bases at J, with 9 bases in the middle. Germline V CDR1 and CDR2: SEHNR, FQNEAQ (reference sequence). CDR3 residues: CASQGGYEQYF. CDR3 coding DNA: TGTGCCAGCCAGGGTGGGTACGAGCAGTACTTC.

The CDR3 protein is CASRRGNTEAFF. In DNA, the CDR3 is TGTGCCAGCAGACGGGGGAACACTGAAGCTTTCTTT. The rearrangement joins TRBV2 to TRBJ1-1; no definite D call. V was clipped by 6 bases and J by 1 base, with 6 bases between them. The CDR3 sequence is 12 residues long. Per germline, CDR1 SNHLY and CDR2 FYNNEI. Variable domain in full (rest from reference TRBV2 and TRBJ1-1): EPEVTQTPSHQVTQMGQEVILRCVPISNHLYFYWYRQILGQKVEFLVSFYNNEISEKSEIFDDQFSVERPDGSNFTLKIRSTKLEDSAMYFCASRRGNTEAFFGQGTRLTVV.

J is TRBJ1-4 and V is TRBV4-3; no reliable D call. Germline CDR1 reads LGHNA; CDR2 reads YSLEER. The CDR3 is made up of 13 amino acids. As DNA, the CDR3 is TGCGCTAGACGGGGTATGGCTAATGAAAAACTGTTTTTT. Translated: CARRGMANEKLFF.

This clone turned up a few times. This sequence joins TRBV6-5 and TRBJ2-1; TRBD2 aligns across 14 bases. CDR3 length: 14 amino acids. CDR1 is MNHEY and CDR2 is SVGAGI in the germline V gene. Trimming removed 6 bases from V and 13 bases from J; junction bases left unmatched: 8. The DNA of the CDR3 is TGTGCCAGCAGCGCCCCGGGACTAGCGGGAGCTCAGTTCTTC. It yields the protein CASSAPGLAGAQFF.

V gene TRBV5-1 combines with J gene TRBJ2-3, with 7 bases fitting TRBD2. Germline V gene sequence: CDR1 SGHRS, CDR2 YFSETQ. This CDR3 has 19 residues. V shed 0 bases, J shed 1 base, and the junction held 14 bases outside the gene matches. As DNA, the CDR3 is TGCGCCAGCAGCTTGGCCCGGACTAGTACTTTCCCTGGCACAGATACGCAGTATTTT. Translation: CASSLARTSTFPGTDTQYF.

The chain uses TRBV7-8 and TRBJ1-1, with D uncertain. The CDR3 loop spans 11 amino acids. The ends were cut back, 9 bases at V and 4 bases at J, with 9 bases in the middle. Germline loops: CDR1 SGHVS, CDR2 FQNEAQ. The CDR3 region has the DNA TGTGCCAGTTCCATCCGCACTGAAGCTTTCTTT. As protein: CASSIRTEAFF.

Details on this clone: Other nucleotide sequences in the sample specify the same CDR3. This chain links TRBV5-6 with TRBJ2-7; 7 nucleotides agree with TRBD1. J gave up 2 bases and V 4 bases, and 9 bases lay outside the gene matches. CDR3 length: 15 residues. The germline gives CDR1 SGHDT, CDR2 YYEEEE. CDR3 sequence: CASSAQGFPPYEQYF. The CDR3 DNA reads TGTGCCAGCAGCGCACAGGGGTTCCCACCCTACGAGCAGTACTTC.

The gene calls are TRBV12-2 and TRBJ2-1. TRBV12-2 is tagged as a pseudogene. This CDR3 has 18 amino acids. The CDR3 DNA follows: TGTGCAAGCCCCAGGGGGGAGGGCCCGTATATAGGAAGGAATGAGCAGTTCTTC. Protein: CASPRGEGPYIGRNEQFF.

The rearrangement uses TRBV5-8 and TRBJ2-3, with D possibly TRBD1 on 5 matching bases. V lost 4 bases and J lost 2, with 11 bases in between. The germline CDR1 and CDR2 sequences are SGHTS and YDEGEE. This CDR3 contains 14 residues. The CDR3 region is CASSPRQTTDTQYF. The CDR3 DNA follows: TGTGCCAGCAGCCCCCGACAGACCACAGATACGCAGTATTTT.

V usage is TRBV2 and J usage is TRBJ2-2, with TRBD2 as a possible D gene (5 bases). CDR1 and CDR2 from the germline V gene are SNHLY and FYNNEI. This CDR3 spans 14 amino acids. V lost 5 bases and J lost 1, with 8 bases in between. The CDR3 here is CASSREMNTGELFF. CDR3 bases: TGTGCCAGCAGTAGGGAGATGAACACCGGGGAGCTGTTTTTT. Based on the CDR3 plus reference TRBV2 and TRBJ2-2, the full variable domain is EPEVTQTPSHQVTQMGQEVILRCVPISNHLYFYWYRQILGQKVEFLVSFYNNEISEKSEIFDDQFSVERPDGSNFTLKIRSTKLEDSAMYFCASSREMNTGELFFGEGSRLTVL.

This sequence joins TRBV10-3 and TRBJ1-1, with D possibly being TRBD1 (5 bases). The germline V gene has CDR1 ENHRY and CDR2 SYGVKD. V was trimmed by 0 bases and J by 0 bases, leaving 8 bases between them. This CDR3 is built from 15 residues. The CDR3 protein is CAISESRGLNTEAFF. As DNA, the CDR3 is TGTGCCATCAGTGAGTCCCGGGGGTTGAACACTGAAGCTTTCTTT.

This CDR3 reads CASSYGTPQETQYF. The CDR3 DNA reads as TGTGCCAGCAGTTACGGAACCCCTCAAGAGACCCAGTACTTC. V gene TRBV6-5 combines with J gene TRBJ2-5; D gene uncertain. V was clipped by 2 bases and J by 2 bases, with 9 bases between them. Germline CDR1 reads MNHEY; CDR2 reads SVGAGI. CDR3 length: 14 amino acids.

The J gene is TRBJ1-2, the V gene TRBV4-3, with D hard to call. Germline CDR1 and CDR2: LGHNA and YSLEER. V lost 0 bases to trimming and J lost 4 bases, with 12 bases between them. This CDR3 comprises 15 residues. The CDR3 region is CASSQDARYFYGYTF. The CDR3 nucleotides are TGCGCCAGCAGCCAAGACGCCAGATACTTCTATGGCTACACCTTC.

This chain connects TRBV28 to TRBJ2-7; possibly TRBD1 for D (6 bases). This CDR3 region has 19 residues. The germline V gene has CDR1 MDHEN and CDR2 SYDVKM. The ends were cut back, 4 bases at V and 0 bases at J, with 25 bases in the middle. CDR3 amino acids: CASSSPIGNRALYSYEQYF. CDR3 sequence (DNA): TGTGCCAGCAGTTCCCCCATAGGAAACAGGGCATTATACTCCTACGAGCAGTACTTC.

The chain joins TRBV5-4 to TRBJ1-1; possibly TRBD1 for D (5 bases). The CDR3 has 14 residues. Trimming shortened V by 5 bases and J by 1 base, and 12 bases separated the two germline ends. CDR1 is SGHNT, CDR2 YYREEE, per germline (reference sequence). CDR3 coding DNA: TGTGCCAGCAGAGGGGCCAGGGAGAACACTGAAGCTTTCTTT. It translates to CASRGARENTEAFF.